The 10 T cell receptor beta chains below come from one sample, sequenced in a study of blood T cell repertoires in COVID-19. TCRdb keeps only in-frame clones here, not all; method: immunoSEQ multiplex PCR. Among tens of thousands of clones, more than 85% were seen once, and the ten largest hold around 2.3%. The sequencing input was peripheral blood. These receptor sequences come from a man in his sixties with acute or convalescent COVID-19.

The table lists this clone with a count of one. The rearrangement uses TRBV5-1 and TRBJ1-4; a weak D match, TRBD1 (6 bases). The length of the CDR3 is 13 residues. Germline CDR1 is SGHRS and CDR2 is YFSETQ. Trimming took off 7 bases at V and 4 bases at J, with 11 bases between the two ends. CDR3 region: CASRDTFNEKLFF. CDR3 nucleotides: TGCGCCAGCCGGGACACGTTTAATGAAAAACTGTTTTTT.

The chain has TRBV25-1 and TRBJ2-1; TRBD1 matches at 9 bases. The CDR3 covers 14 residues. Germline V gene sequence: CDR1 MGHDK, CDR2 SYGVNS. With 4 bases clipped from V and 7 bases from J, the junction kept 5 bases outside the gene matches. The DNA of the CDR3 is TGTGCCAGCAGTGGACCGGACAGGGGAAATGAGCAGTTCTTC. Translating gives CASSGPDRGNEQFF.

V is TRBV18 and J is TRBJ1-6, with a weak D call TRBD1 (5 bases). Germline V gives CDR1 KGHSH, CDR2 LQKENI. The germline V and J ends were trimmed by 3 bases and 9 bases, with 15 bases remaining between them. This CDR3 has 15 residues. The CDR3 DNA reads TGTGCCAGCTCACCTCGTGAAGGGGAAACTTCACCCCTCCACTTT. It is translated as CASSPREGETSPLHF.

The V gene is TRBV7-9, the J gene TRBJ1-1; D is ambiguous. CDR3 length: 12 residues. In germline, CDR1 is SEHNR, CDR2 FQNEAQ (reference sequence). With 5 bases removed from V and 3 bases from J, the gap between germline ends came to 7 bases. The CDR3 protein is CASSSLYTEAFF. CDR3 in DNA: TGTGCCAGCAGCAGCCTGTACACTGAAGCTTTCTTT.

The V and J genes are TRBV29-1 and TRBJ2-5; TRBD2 matches at 10 bases. Germline CDR1 is SQVTM and CDR2 is ANQGSEA. V lost 3 bases and J lost 4; bases outside the gene matches: 2. There are 13 residues in the CDR3. CDR3 sequence reads: CSVDASGRETQYF. The CDR3 bases are TGCAGCGTTGACGCTAGCGGGAGAGAGACCCAGTACTTC.

The chain joins TRBV4-1 to TRBJ2-7; D perhaps matches TRBD1 (5 bases). CDR1 and CDR2 (germline): MGHRA, YSYEKL. This CDR3 contains 15 residues. Between the trimmed V and J ends, which lost 0 bases and 3 bases, there was a span of 12 bases. The CDR3 DNA is TGCGCCAGCAGCCAAGAACCAGGGTCCCTCTACGAGCAGTACTTC. This codes for CASSQEPGSLYEQYF.

The chain joins TRBV4-2 to TRBJ2-7; possible D gene TRBD1, 5 bases. CDR3 size: 20 residues. V lost 0 bases and J lost 2, with 26 bases in between. Germline V gives CDR1 LGHNA, CDR2 YNFKEQ. The CDR3 DNA reads TGTGCCAGCAGCCAAGAGTATCCGGCAGGGCTGAGCTCGTGGACCTACGAGCAGTACTTC. Translating it yields CASSQEYPAGLSSWTYEQYF.

In DNA form, the CDR3 reads TGTGCCACCAGTTCCGGGACAGGGGGCGCATTGAATGGCTACACCTTC. Protein: CATSSGTGGALNGYTF. The gene calls are TRBV24-1 and TRBJ1-2, with 12 bases identical to TRBD1. Unmatched junction bases numbered 10, after V lost 6 bases and J lost 6 bases. Per germline, CDR1 KGHDR and CDR2 SFDVKD. The CDR3 runs 16 residues.

The rearrangement uses TRBV18 and TRBJ2-3; D ambiguous. CDR1 is KGHSH and CDR2 is LQKENI in the germline V gene. V lost 6 bases and J 5 bases, leaving 9 bases between the germline ends. The CDR3 loop spans 12 amino acids. The CDR3 reads CASSGPGDTQYF. The CDR3, as DNA: TGTGCCAGCTCCGGCCCGGGAGATACGCAGTATTTT.

This chain uses TRBV9 with TRBJ1-1, with 7 bases identical to TRBD1. This CDR3 is built from 14 residues. J gave up 1 base and V 4 bases, and 4 bases lay outside the gene matches. Looked up from germline, CDR1 is SGDLS and CDR2 is YYNGEE. The CDR3 loop is CASSPRQGNTEAFF. In DNA form, the CDR3 reads TGTGCCAGCAGCCCTCGACAGGGGAACACTGAAGCTTTCTTT.